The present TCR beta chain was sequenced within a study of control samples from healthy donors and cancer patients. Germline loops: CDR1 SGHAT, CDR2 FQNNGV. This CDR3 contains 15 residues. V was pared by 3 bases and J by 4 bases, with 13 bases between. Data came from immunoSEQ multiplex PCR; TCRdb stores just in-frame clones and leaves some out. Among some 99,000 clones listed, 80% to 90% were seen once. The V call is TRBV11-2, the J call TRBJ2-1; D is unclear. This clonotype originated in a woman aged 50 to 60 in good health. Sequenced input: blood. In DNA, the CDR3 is TGTGCCAGCAGCTTGAGGACGGCGAATTACAATGAGCAGTTCTTC. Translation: CASSLRTANYNEQFF.